This T cell receptor beta chain emerged from a study of blood T cell repertoires in COVID-19. Study-level background: Samples of COVID-19 (acute and convalescent) were obtained from the United States, Italy and Spain.

Authors' processing steps: Reference gene primer amplification yielded estimated nucleated cell counts. Measured with immunoSEQ multiplex PCR; TCRdb has only the in-frame clones, and not every one. From that table come the V and J calls and clone size; the DNA was used to work out D and trimming. The sample carries around 370,000 clones, about nine tenths recorded once. The CDR3 loop spans 13 amino acids. The V gene's germline CDR1 is SQVTM and CDR2 ANQGSEA. V lost 7 bases and J lost 1; bases outside the gene matches: 6. This sequence was found in a woman aged 70 to 79 with COVID-19, enrolled during active disease. The specimen sequenced was peripheral blood. The V gene is TRBV29-1, the J gene TRBJ1-1; 7 bases are a match to TRBD1. CDR3 residues: CSARQGANTEAFF. In DNA form, the CDR3 reads TGCAGCGCTCGACAGGGAGCGAACACTGAAGCTTTCTTT. The full variable domain, completed using reference TRBV29-1 and TRBJ1-1, is SAVISQKPSRDICQRGTSLTIQCQVDSQVTMMFWYRQQPGQSLTLIATANQGSEATYESGFVIDKFPISRPNLTFSTLTVSNMSPEDSSIYLCSARQGANTEAFFGQGTRLTVV.